These 29 T cell receptor beta chains were all obtained from the same sample, sequenced in a study of long-term antiretroviral therapy in people with HIV. The assay used was immunoSEQ (version v3.0), run at survey level. Assay used: immunoSEQ multiplex PCR; TCRdb lists only in-frame clones, some missing. The repertoire holds tens of thousands of clones, with approximately 85% as singletons. Here the sequenced sample was unsorted PBMCs, taken 0.8 years before starting antiretroviral therapy. Source of these receptors: a man between 18 and 29 years old with HIV.

This CDR3 is CASSVYGGGETDTQYF. DNA for the CDR3: TGTGCCAGCAGCGTATATGGGGGGGGTGAGACAGATACGCAGTATTTT. The chain couples TRBV9 to TRBJ2-3; 7 bases fit TRBD2. V lost 1 base to trimming and J lost 3 bases; unmatched junction nucleotides: 8. There are 16 residues in the CDR3. Germline CDR1 SGDLS, CDR2 YYNGEE.

The genes are TRBV27 and TRBJ2-7; perhaps D is TRBD1 or TRBD2 (5 bases each). In germline, CDR1 is MNHEY, CDR2 SMNVEV (reference sequence). The CDR3 length is 12 residues. V dropped 6 bases and J dropped 5 bases, with 11 bases sitting between them. The CDR3 sequence: CASSRLGDEQYF. The DNA for the CDR3 is TGTGCCAGCAGCCGCTTGGGGGACGAGCAGTACTTC.

The rearrangement uses TRBV5-6 and TRBJ2-1; tentatively, D is TRBD1 or TRBD2 (5 bases each). V was cut by 2 bases and J by 2 bases, with 8 bases left in between. The CDR3 sequence is 14 residues long. The germline CDR1 and CDR2 sequences are SGHDT and YYEEEE. CDR3 protein: CASSFWDPYNEQFF. The CDR3 region has the DNA TGTGCCAGCAGCTTTTGGGACCCCTACAATGAGCAGTTCTTC.

This clone has only one observation. The CDR3 sequence is CASSSRDSRDEQFF. For the CDR3, the DNA is TGCGCCAGCAGCTCCCGGGACTCCAGGGATGAGCAGTTCTTC. The J gene is TRBJ2-1, the V gene TRBV5-1; TRBD2 might be the D (6 bases). The CDR3 length is 14 residues. V dropped 3 bases and J dropped 8 bases, with 15 bases sitting between them. Germline V gives CDR1 SGHRS, CDR2 YFSETQ.

The chain recombines TRBV7-9 with TRBJ1-4; no clear D gene. The germline gives CDR1 SEHNR, CDR2 FQNEAQ (reference sequence). This CDR3 is 12 amino acids long. Trimming pared 4 bases from V and 8 bases from J, leaving 8 bases between. The CDR3 spells CASSSREEKLFF. CDR3 DNA sequence: TGTGCCAGCAGCTCCCGAGAAGAAAAACTGTTTTTT.

The rearrangement joins TRBV14 to TRBJ2-7; D remains unclear. The germline V and J ends were trimmed by 1 base and 7 bases, with 11 bases remaining between them. In germline, CDR1 is SGHDN, CDR2 FVKESK. The CDR3 totals 13 residues. The CDR3 bases are TGTGCCAGCAGCCAAGTTAGGCTGGGGGAGCAGTACTTC. It codes for CASSQVRLGEQYF.

The V gene is TRBV4-3, the J gene TRBJ1-2; D is ambiguous. The CDR3 is 13 residues long. Per germline, CDR1 LGHNA and CDR2 YSLEER. Trimming pared 0 bases from V and 7 bases from J, leaving 9 bases between. As DNA, the CDR3 is TGCGCCAGCAGCCAAGATCGGAGGACTGGCTACACCTTC. As protein: CASSQDRRTGYTF.

The chain employs TRBV29-1 and TRBJ1-2; D perhaps matches TRBD1 (6 bases). Looked up from germline, CDR1 is SQVTM and CDR2 is ANQGSEA. V was cut by 4 bases and J by 4 bases, with 13 bases left in between. There are 13 residues in the CDR3. The CDR3 nucleotides read TGCAGCGTTGGAGAGGACAGCTCCTATGGCTACACCTTC. It translates to CSVGEDSSYGYTF. The whole variable domain, filled in from reference TRBV29-1 and TRBJ1-2, reads SAVISQKPSRDICQRGTSLTIQCQVDSQVTMMFWYRQQPGQSLTLIATANQGSEATYESGFVIDKFPISRPNLTFSTLTVSNMSPEDSSIYLCSVGEDSSYGYTFGSGTRLTVV.

The chain combines TRBV13 with TRBJ1-1; D is ambiguous. Per the germline V gene, CDR1 is PRHDT and CDR2 is FYEKMQ (reference sequence). V was pared by 7 bases and J by 2 bases, with 11 bases between. This CDR3 is 13 amino acids long. The CDR3 region has the DNA TGTGCCAGCAAAATCACAGAAAACACTGAAGCTTTCTTT. It specifies CASKITENTEAFF.

CDR3 amino acids: CASSEGFSGANVLTF. In nucleotides, the CDR3 is TGTGCCAGCAGCGAGGGTTTCTCTGGGGCCAACGTCCTGACTTTC. V is TRBV2 and J is TRBJ2-6; a possible D gene is TRBD2 (5 bases). V lost 6 bases and J lost 0, with 9 bases in between. The CDR3 length is 15 residues. CDR1 and CDR2 (germline): SNHLY, FYNNEI.

This chain connects TRBV6-1 to TRBJ2-2; the D gene is possibly TRBD1 (5 bases). Trimming left V 4 bases short and J 4 bases short, with 13 bases between. Germline V gene sequence: CDR1 MNHNS, CDR2 SASEGT. There are 15 residues in the CDR3. CDR3 DNA: TGTGCCAGCAGTGGGACACAGCACAGCACCGGGGAGCTGTTTTTT. This codes for CASSGTQHSTGELFF.

J is TRBJ2-5 and V is TRBV6-6; weak D call: TRBD2 (5 bases). Trimming left V 8 bases short and J 5 bases short, with 21 bases between. This CDR3 spans 15 amino acids. Per germline, CDR1 MNHNY and CDR2 SVGAGI (reference sequence). The CDR3 nucleotides read TGTGCCAGCGTAAAAGCTAGCCAACGAGGGGAGACCCAGTACTTC. It encodes CASVKASQRGETQYF.

The chain recombines TRBV7-8 with TRBJ2-5; D perhaps matches TRBD1 (6 bases). From germline, CDR1 is SGHVS and CDR2 FQNEAQ. The CDR3 loop spans 15 amino acids. V lost 4 bases to trimming and J lost 1 base, with 13 bases between them. The CDR3 loop is CASSSLTGPQETQYF. The CDR3 DNA follows: TGTGCCAGCAGCTCCCTGACAGGACCCCAAGAGACCCAGTACTTC.

J is TRBJ2-2 and V is TRBV19; no clear D gene. Germline CDR1 LNHDA, CDR2 SQIVND (reference sequence). CDR3 length equals 11 residues. Trimming took off 1 base at V and 10 bases at J, with 4 bases between the two ends. This CDR3 reads CASSIGSELFF. The CDR3 nucleotides are TGTGCCAGTAGTATAGGATCGGAGCTGTTTTTT. The full variable domain, rest sourced from reference TRBV19 and TRBJ2-2, is DGGITQSPKYLFRKEGQNVTLSCEQNLNHDAMYWYRQDPGQGLRLIYYSQIVNDFQKGDIAEGYSVSREKKESFPLTVTSAQKNPTAFYLCASSIGSELFFGEGSRLTVL.

This chain connects TRBV13 to TRBJ2-7, with a possible D match to TRBD2 (5 bases). The CDR3 totals 13 residues. Germline V lookup: CDR1 PRHDT, CDR2 FYEKMQ (reference sequence). The V end lost 4 bases, the J end lost 2 bases, and 9 bases lay between the germline ends. Here the CDR3 reads CASSSTNTYEQYF. CDR3 bases: TGTGCCAGCAGCTCGACTAACACCTACGAGCAGTACTTC.

The genes are TRBV11-2 and TRBJ2-7, with 10 bases lining up with TRBD1. After removal of 4 bases from V and 2 bases from J, the junction contained 11 bases not matched to a gene. Germline assignment: CDR1 SGHAT and CDR2 FQNNGV. The CDR3 runs to 17 residues. CDR3 sequence: CASSSSLTGTGAYEQYF. The CDR3 DNA follows: TGTGCCAGCAGCTCAAGTCTGACCGGGACAGGGGCCTACGAGCAGTACTTC.

The genes are TRBV19 and TRBJ2-5; D may be TRBD1 or TRBD2 (6 bases each). CDR1 LNHDA and CDR2 SQIVND come from the germline V gene (reference sequence). With 5 bases removed from V and 2 bases from J, the gap between germline ends came to 15 bases. The CDR3 consists of 15 residues. The CDR3 sequence: CASSVGGVRQETQYF. The DNA of the CDR3 is TGTGCCAGTAGTGTGGGGGGCGTAAGGCAAGAGACCCAGTACTTC.

The chain links TRBV6-5 to TRBJ2-7, with 7 bases aligning to TRBD2. The CDR3 has 15 residues. The V gene end was trimmed by 2 bases and the J gene end by 0 bases; junction bases not matched to a gene: 4. CDR1 and CDR2 (germline): MNHEY, SVGAGI. This CDR3 is CASSYASGLSYEQYF. In DNA, the CDR3 is TGTGCCAGCAGTTACGCTAGCGGACTCTCCTACGAGCAGTACTTC.

The genes are TRBV7-2 and TRBJ2-7, with D possibly matching TRBD1 (6 bases). The V end was cut by 6 bases, the J end by 2 bases, with 11 bases between. There are 13 residues in the CDR3. Germline V gene sequence: CDR1 SGHTA, CDR2 FQGNSA. CDR3 region: CASSLGQPYEQYF. CDR3 DNA sequence: TGTGCCAGCAGTCTTGGACAGCCCTACGAGCAGTACTTC.

V and J are TRBV30 and TRBJ2-7; D may correspond to TRBD1 or TRBD2 (5 bases each). CDR1 GTSNPN and CDR2 SVGIG come from the germline V gene (reference sequence). Trimming stripped 4 bases from V and 5 bases from J, with 15 bases between. This CDR3 has 13 residues. The CDR3 region is CAWIRQGVHEQYF. DNA of the CDR3: TGTGCCTGGATTCGGCAGGGAGTACACGAGCAGTACTTC.

The rearrangement links TRBV4-1 to TRBJ2-7; unclear D gene. The germline CDR1 and CDR2 sequences are MGHRA and YSYEKL. Trimming cost V 2 bases and J 4 bases, with 9 bases left between them. This CDR3 is built from 13 residues. The CDR3 loop is CASSQPNLYEQYF. The CDR3 DNA follows: TGCGCCAGCAGCCAACCTAATCTTTACGAGCAGTACTTC.

As DNA, the CDR3 is TGCGCCAGCAGGAATCCCCGGGATAGGAATGAGCAGTTCTTC. As protein: CASRNPRDRNEQFF. V and J are TRBV5-1 and TRBJ2-1; D is possibly TRBD2 (5 bases). The CDR3 sequence is 14 residues long. The V end lost 5 bases, the J end lost 7 bases, and 16 bases lay between the germline ends. CDR1 SGHRS and CDR2 YFSETQ come from the germline V gene.

The V gene is TRBV7-2, the J gene TRBJ2-7, with D maybe TRBD2 (6 bases). The CDR3 has 13 amino acids. The germline V gene encodes CDR1 SGHTA and CDR2 FQGNSA. The V gene lost 1 base and the J gene lost 5 bases, with 9 bases spanning the gap. The CDR3 sequence is CASSLGGEDEQYF. In DNA, the CDR3 is TGTGCCAGCAGCTTAGGGGGGGAGGACGAGCAGTACTTC. The full variable domain, its missing parts supplied by reference TRBV7-2 and TRBJ2-7, is GAGVSQSPSNKVTEKGKDVELRCDPISGHTALYWYRQSLGQGLEFLIYFQGNSAPDKSGLPSDRFSAERTGGSVSTLTIQRTQQEDSAVYLCASSLGGEDEQYFGPGTRLTVT.

The J gene is TRBJ2-5, the V gene TRBV15; TRBD2 agrees at 7 bases. The germline gives CDR1 LNHNV, CDR2 YYDKDF (reference sequence). The CDR3 loop spans 14 amino acids. V dropped 0 bases and J dropped 4; count of bases not matched to a gene: 2. Here the CDR3 reads CATSRDRLAETQYF. The CDR3 bases are TGTGCCACCAGCAGAGATCGACTAGCAGAGACCCAGTACTTC.

This chain uses TRBV4-3 with TRBJ2-1; 7 bases line up with TRBD1. The CDR3 sequence is 16 residues long. The V and J ends lost 4 bases and 4 bases, in that order; junction bases with no gene match: 10. Germline V CDR1 and CDR2: LGHNA, YSLEER. The CDR3 DNA reads TGCGCCAGCAGCCGAGACCCGACAGGGTCTTACAATGAGCAGTTCTTC. It is translated as CASSRDPTGSYNEQFF.

The sample holds a few counts of this clone. This rearrangement joins TRBV7-9 to TRBJ1-2; possibly TRBD1 for D (5 bases). Trimming took off 3 bases at V and 6 bases at J, with 11 bases between the two ends. The CDR3 is 13 residues long. The germline CDR1 and CDR2 sequences are SEHNR and FQNEAQ (reference sequence). This CDR3 reads CASSFGTLHGYTF. The CDR3 region has the DNA TGTGCCAGCAGCTTCGGGACTCTCCATGGCTACACCTTC.

The V gene is TRBV19, the J gene TRBJ2-7; possibly TRBD1 or TRBD2 for D (6 bases each). There are 15 residues in the CDR3. Germline V gene lookup returns CDR1 LNHDA and CDR2 SQIVND (reference sequence). The ends were cut back, 3 bases at V and 4 bases at J, with 16 bases in the middle. The CDR3 loop is CASSIRAKGGYEQYF. For the CDR3, the DNA is TGTGCCAGTAGTATTAGGGCCAAAGGGGGGTACGAGCAGTACTTC.

The CDR3 is CASSTDGLADTGDLETQYF. As DNA, the CDR3 is TGTGCCAGTAGTACCGATGGACTAGCGGACACCGGAGATTTAGAGACCCAGTACTTC. V gene TRBV19 combines with J gene TRBJ2-5; TRBD2 matches 10 bases. The J segment lost 4 bases and the V segment lost 4 bases, leaving 18 bases of the junction unmatched. CDR3 length: 19 amino acids. CDR1 and CDR2 (germline): LNHDA, SQIVND (reference sequence).

This chain joins TRBV5-1 and TRBJ1-1; D possibly corresponds to TRBD1 (6 bases). In germline, CDR1 is SGHRS, CDR2 YFSETQ. This CDR3 is 17 amino acids long. V lost 0 bases to trimming and J lost 4 bases, with 19 bases between them. CDR3 loop: CASSLEPGAVLATEAFF. The CDR3 DNA reads TGCGCCAGCAGCTTGGAGCCAGGGGCGGTTTTGGCCACTGAAGCTTTCTTT.